The rows below give T cell receptor beta chains drawn from one sample of a study of T cells in tuberculosis. Method: immunoSEQ multiplex PCR; TCRdb's copy keeps in-frame clones and lacks some. The table includes fewer than 55,000 clones, about 95% detected once. The sample taken for sequencing was PBMCs. Receptors were obtained from a donor between 10 and 35 years old with latent tuberculosis or without tuberculosis infection. Both conserved end residues are part of each CDR3. D genes are given only for firm matches.

len,v_gene,d_gene,j_gene,CDR3nt,CDR3aa
17,TRBV11-2,TRBD1,TRBJ1-2,TGTGCCAGCAGCGCCGGGACAGGGGGTGTCATAGGCTATGGCTACACCTTC,CASSAGTGGVIGYGYTF
14,TRBV7-2,-,TRBJ2-7,TGTGCCCCTGCGGCGGGGCTTTCCGGGTACGAGCAGTACTTC,CAPAAGLSGYEQYF
20,TRBV7-3,TRBD1,TRBJ1-4,TGTGCCAGCAGCTTCTCCCCCAAGGTTAATGGGGACAGGGGTGCCGAAAAACTGTTTTTT,CASSFSPKVNGDRGAEKLFF
15,TRBV19,TRBD1,TRBJ1-5,TGTGCCAGTACCAAGGGACAGGGTTTTTATCAGCCCCAGCATTTT,CASTKGQGFYQPQHF
17,TRBV5-1,TRBD2,TRBJ2-2,TGCGCCAGCAGCTTGATAGCGGGAGGGCTGAACACCGGGGAGCTGTTTTTT,CASSLIAGGLNTGELFF
14,TRBV30,-,TRBJ2-7,TGTGCCTGGAGTAATCAGGGGCTCTCCTACGAGCAGTACTTC,CAWSNQGLSYEQYF
13,TRBV29-1,TRBD2,TRBJ2-3,TGCAGCGGGGAGCGGGAGAGGGAAGATACGCAGTATTTT,CSGEREREDTQYF
14,TRBV10-3,-,TRBJ2-7,TGTGCCATCAAGGAAGGCAGGGGGGACTACGAGCAGTACTTC,CAIKEGRGDYEQYF
19,TRBV19,TRBD2,TRBJ2-1,TGTGCCAGTAGTCCAGGGGGACTAGCACACTCGAGCTCCTACAATGAGCAGTTCTTC,CASSPGGLAHSSSYNEQFF
16,TRBV5-1,-,TRBJ1-1,TGCGCCAGCAGCCGGTCGGCAGGGGCGATGGACACTGAAGCTTTCTTT,CASSRSAGAMDTEAFF
15,TRBV18,-,TRBJ2-2,TGTGCCAGCTCACCACTGTCCAGGAACACCGGGGAGCTGTTTTTT,CASSPLSRNTGELFF
12,TRBV19,-,TRBJ2-5,TGTGCCACATCGGGGATCCAAGAGACCCAGTACTTC,CATSGIQETQYF
16,TRBV5-6,TRBD1,TRBJ2-7,TGTGCCAGCAGCTTGCGTAGGACAGGTGGTAACTACGAGCAGTACTTC,CASSLRRTGGNYEQYF
15,TRBV5-1,TRBD2,TRBJ2-1,TGCGCCAGCAGCTTGGAACTAGCGGACTACAATGAGCAGTTCTTC,CASSLELADYNEQFF
11,TRBV15,-,TRBJ1-4,TGTGCCACGGGGGAGGAGGTAAAACTGTTTTTT,CATGEEVKLFF